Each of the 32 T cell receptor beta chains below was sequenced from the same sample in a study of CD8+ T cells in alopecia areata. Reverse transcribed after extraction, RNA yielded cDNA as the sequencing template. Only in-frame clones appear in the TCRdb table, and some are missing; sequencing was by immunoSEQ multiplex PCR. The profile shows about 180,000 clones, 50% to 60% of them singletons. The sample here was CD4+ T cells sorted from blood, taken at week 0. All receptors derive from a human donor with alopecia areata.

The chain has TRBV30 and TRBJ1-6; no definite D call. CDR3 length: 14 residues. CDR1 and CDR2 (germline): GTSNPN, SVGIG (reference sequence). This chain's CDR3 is CAGAGKEYNSPLHF. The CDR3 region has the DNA TGTGCTGGCGCGGGAAAAGAATATAATTCACCCCTCCACTTT. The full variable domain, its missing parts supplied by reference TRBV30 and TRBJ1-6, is SQTIHQWPATLVQPVGSPLSLECTVEGTSNPNLYWYRQAAGRGLQLLFYSVGIGQISSEVPQNLSASRPQDRQFILSSKKLLLSDSGFYLCAGAGKEYNSPLHFGNGTRLTVT.

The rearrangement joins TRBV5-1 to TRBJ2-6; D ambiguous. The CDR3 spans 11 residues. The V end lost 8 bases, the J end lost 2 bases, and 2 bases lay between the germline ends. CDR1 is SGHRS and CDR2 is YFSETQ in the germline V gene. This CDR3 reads CASPGANVLTF. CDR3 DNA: TGCGCCAGTCCTGGGGCCAACGTCCTGACTTTC.

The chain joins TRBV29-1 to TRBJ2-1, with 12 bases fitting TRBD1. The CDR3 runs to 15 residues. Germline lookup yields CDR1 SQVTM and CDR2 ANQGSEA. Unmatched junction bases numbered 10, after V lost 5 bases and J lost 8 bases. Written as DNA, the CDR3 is TGCAGCGTTTCCGCCCGGGACAGGGGGCTCGATGAGCAGTTCTTC. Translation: CSVSARDRGLDEQFF.

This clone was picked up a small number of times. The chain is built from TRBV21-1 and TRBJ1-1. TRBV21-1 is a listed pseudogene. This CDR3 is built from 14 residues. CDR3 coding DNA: TGTGCCAGCAGCAAAGGCCTAAGGAACACTGAAGCTTTCTTT. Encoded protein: CASSKGLRNTEAFF.

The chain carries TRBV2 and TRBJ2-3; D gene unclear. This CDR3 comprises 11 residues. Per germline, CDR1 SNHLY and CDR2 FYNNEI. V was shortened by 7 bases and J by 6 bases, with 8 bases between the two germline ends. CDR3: CASTYLDTQYF. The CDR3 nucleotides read TGTGCCAGCACCTATCTTGATACGCAGTATTTT.

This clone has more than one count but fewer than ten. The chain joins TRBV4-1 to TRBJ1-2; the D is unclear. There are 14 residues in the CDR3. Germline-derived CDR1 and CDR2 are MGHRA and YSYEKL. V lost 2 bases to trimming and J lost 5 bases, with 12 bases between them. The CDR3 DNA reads TGCGCCAGCAGCCAATTTTACAGTTCATATGGCTACACCTTC. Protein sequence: CASSQFYSSYGYTF.

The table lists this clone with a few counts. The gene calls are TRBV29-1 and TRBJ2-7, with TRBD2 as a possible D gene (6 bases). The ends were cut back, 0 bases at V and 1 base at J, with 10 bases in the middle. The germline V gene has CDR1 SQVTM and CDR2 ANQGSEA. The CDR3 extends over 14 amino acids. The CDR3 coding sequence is TGCAGCGTTGAAGATAGGCGGGGATCCTACGAGCAGTACTTC. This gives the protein CSVEDRRGSYEQYF.

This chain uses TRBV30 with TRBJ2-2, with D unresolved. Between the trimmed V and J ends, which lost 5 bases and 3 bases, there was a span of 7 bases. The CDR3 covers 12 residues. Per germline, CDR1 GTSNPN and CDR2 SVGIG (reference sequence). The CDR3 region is CAWAGDTGELFF. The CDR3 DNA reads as TGTGCCTGGGCCGGAGACACCGGGGAGCTGTTTTTT.

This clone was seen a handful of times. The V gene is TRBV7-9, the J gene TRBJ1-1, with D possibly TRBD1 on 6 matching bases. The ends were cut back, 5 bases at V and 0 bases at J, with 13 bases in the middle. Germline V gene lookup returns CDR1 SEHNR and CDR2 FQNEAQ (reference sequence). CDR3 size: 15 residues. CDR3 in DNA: TGTGCCAGCAGCCGTGACACAGGGATGAACACTGAAGCTTTCTTT. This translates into CASSRDTGMNTEAFF.

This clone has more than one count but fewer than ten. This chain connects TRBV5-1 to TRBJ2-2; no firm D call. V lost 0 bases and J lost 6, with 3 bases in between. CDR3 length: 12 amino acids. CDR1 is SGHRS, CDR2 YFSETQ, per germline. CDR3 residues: CASSLEAGELFF. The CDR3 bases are TGCGCCAGCAGCTTGGAGGCCGGGGAGCTGTTTTTT.

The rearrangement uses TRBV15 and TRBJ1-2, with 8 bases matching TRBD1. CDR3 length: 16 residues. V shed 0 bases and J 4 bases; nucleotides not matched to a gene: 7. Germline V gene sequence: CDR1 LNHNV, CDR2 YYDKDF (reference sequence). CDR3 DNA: TGTGCCACCAGCAGAGATCCAGGGGGCTCAATCTATGGCTACACCTTC. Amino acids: CATSRDPGGSIYGYTF. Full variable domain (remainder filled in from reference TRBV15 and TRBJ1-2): DAMVIQNPRYQVTQFGKPVTLSCSQTLNHNVMYWYQQKSSQAPKLLFHYYDKDFNNEADTPDNFQSRRPNTSFCFLDIRSPGLGDTAMYLCATSRDPGGSIYGYTFGSGTRLTVV.

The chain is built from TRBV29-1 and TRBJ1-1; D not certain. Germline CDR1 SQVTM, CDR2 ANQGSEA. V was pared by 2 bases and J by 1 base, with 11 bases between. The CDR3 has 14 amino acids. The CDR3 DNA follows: TGCAGCGTTGAACCCCCGAGCAGGAACACTGAAGCTTTCTTT. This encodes CSVEPPSRNTEAFF.

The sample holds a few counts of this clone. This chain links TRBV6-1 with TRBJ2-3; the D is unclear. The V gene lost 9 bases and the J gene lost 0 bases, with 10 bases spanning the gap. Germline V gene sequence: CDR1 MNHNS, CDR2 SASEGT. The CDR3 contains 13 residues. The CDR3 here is CASSGFSTDTQYF. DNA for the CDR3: TGTGCCAGTTCCGGATTCAGCACAGATACGCAGTATTTT.

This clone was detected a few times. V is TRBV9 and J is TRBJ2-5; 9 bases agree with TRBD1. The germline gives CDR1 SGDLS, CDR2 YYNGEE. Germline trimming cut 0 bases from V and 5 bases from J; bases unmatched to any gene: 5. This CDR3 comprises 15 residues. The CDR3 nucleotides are TGTGCCAGCAGCGTAGCAACAGGGGGCAGGGAGACCCAGTACTTC. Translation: CASSVATGGRETQYF.

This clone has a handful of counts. This CDR3 reads CASNSGGIGTGELFF. Written as DNA, the CDR3 is TGTGCCAGCAATTCAGGGGGCATTGGCACCGGGGAGCTGTTTTTT. The chain is built from TRBV25-1 and TRBJ2-2; 8 nucleotides match TRBD1. This CDR3 comprises 15 residues. V lost 7 bases to trimming and J lost 4 bases; unmatched junction nucleotides: 8. The germline gives CDR1 MGHDK, CDR2 SYGVNS.

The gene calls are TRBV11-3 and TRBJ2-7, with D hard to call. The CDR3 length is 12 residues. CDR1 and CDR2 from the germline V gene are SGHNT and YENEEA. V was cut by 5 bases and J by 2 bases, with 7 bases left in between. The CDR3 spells CASSPRAYEQYF. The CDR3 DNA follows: TGTGCCAGCAGCCCCCGGGCCTACGAGCAGTACTTC.

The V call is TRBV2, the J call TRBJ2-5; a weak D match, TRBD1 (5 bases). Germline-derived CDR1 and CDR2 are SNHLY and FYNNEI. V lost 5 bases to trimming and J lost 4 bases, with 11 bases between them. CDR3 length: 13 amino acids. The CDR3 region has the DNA TGTGCCAGCAGTTCTCAGGGTAGAGAGACCCAGTACTTC. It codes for CASSSQGRETQYF.

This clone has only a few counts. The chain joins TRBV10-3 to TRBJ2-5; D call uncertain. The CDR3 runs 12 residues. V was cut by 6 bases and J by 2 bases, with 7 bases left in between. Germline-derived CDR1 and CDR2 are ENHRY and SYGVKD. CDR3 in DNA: TGTGCCATCAGCGACGTGCAAGAGACCCAGTACTTC. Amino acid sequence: CAISDVQETQYF.

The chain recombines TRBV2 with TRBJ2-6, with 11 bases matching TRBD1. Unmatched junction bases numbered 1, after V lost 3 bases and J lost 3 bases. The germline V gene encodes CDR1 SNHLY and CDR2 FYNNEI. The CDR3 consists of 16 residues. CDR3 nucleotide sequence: TGTGCCAGCAGTGAGGACAGGGGGCTTGGGGCCAACGTCCTGACTTTC. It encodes CASSEDRGLGANVLTF.

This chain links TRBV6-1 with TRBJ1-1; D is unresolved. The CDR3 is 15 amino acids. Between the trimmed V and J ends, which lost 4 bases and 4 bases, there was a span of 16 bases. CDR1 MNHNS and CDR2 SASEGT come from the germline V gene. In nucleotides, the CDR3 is TGTGCCAGCAGTGTGGATGGGGTGTCGGGCACTGAAGCTTTCTTT. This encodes CASSVDGVSGTEAFF.

The CDR3 nucleotides are TGTGCCATCAGTGCCGGGACAGGGAGGAACACTGAAGCTTTCTTT. Its protein is CAISAGTGRNTEAFF. The chain recombines TRBV10-3 with TRBJ1-1; 9 nucleotides line up with TRBD1. With 4 bases clipped from V and 1 base from J, the junction kept 4 bases outside the gene matches. The CDR3 extends over 15 amino acids. The germline V gene has CDR1 ENHRY and CDR2 SYGVKD.

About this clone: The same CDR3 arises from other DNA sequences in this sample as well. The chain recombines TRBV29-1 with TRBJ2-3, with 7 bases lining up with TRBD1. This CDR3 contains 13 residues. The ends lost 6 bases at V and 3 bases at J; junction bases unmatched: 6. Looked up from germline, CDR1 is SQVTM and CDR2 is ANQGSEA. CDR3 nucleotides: TGCAGCGTAAGGGGACAGTTAACAGATACGCAGTATTTT. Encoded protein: CSVRGQLTDTQYF.

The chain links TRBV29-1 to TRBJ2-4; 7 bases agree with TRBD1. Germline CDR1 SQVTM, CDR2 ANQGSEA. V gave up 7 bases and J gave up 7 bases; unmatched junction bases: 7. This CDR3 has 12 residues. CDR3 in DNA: TGCAGCGGTGTGACAGGGCGGAACATTCAGTACTTC. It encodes CSGVTGRNIQYF.

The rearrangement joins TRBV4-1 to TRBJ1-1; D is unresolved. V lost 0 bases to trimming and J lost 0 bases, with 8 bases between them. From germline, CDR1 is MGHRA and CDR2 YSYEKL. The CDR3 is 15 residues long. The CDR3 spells CASSQDFKVNTEAFF. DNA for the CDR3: TGCGCCAGCAGCCAAGATTTTAAGGTGAACACTGAAGCTTTCTTT.

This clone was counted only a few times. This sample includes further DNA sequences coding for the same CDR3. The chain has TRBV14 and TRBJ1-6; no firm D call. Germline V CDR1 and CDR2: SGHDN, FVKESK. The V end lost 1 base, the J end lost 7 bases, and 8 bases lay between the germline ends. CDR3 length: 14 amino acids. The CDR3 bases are TGTGCCAGCAGCCAAGGGCAGCTAAATTCACCCCTCCACTTT. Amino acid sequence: CASSQGQLNSPLHF.

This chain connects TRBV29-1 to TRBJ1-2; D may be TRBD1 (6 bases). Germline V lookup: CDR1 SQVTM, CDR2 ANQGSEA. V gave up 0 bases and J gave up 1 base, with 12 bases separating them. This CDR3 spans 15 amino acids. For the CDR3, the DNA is TGCAGCGTTGAAGATCTAGCCAGGGGTAACTATGGCTACACCTTC. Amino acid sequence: CSVEDLARGNYGYTF.

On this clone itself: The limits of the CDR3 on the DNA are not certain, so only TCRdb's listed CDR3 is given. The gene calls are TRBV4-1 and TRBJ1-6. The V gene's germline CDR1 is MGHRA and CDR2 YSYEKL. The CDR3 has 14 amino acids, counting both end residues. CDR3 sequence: CASSQLWGTGTQIF.

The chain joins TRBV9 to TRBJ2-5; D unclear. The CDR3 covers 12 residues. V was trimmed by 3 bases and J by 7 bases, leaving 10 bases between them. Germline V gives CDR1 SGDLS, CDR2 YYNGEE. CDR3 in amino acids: CASSASFVTQYF. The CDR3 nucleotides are TGTGCCAGCAGCGCCTCTTTTGTGACCCAGTACTTC.

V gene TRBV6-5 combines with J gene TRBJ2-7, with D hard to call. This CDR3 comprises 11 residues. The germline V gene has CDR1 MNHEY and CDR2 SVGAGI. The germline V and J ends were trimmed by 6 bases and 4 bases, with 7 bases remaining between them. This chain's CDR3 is CASRTEYEQYF. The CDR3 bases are TGTGCCAGCAGGACTGAATACGAGCAGTACTTC.

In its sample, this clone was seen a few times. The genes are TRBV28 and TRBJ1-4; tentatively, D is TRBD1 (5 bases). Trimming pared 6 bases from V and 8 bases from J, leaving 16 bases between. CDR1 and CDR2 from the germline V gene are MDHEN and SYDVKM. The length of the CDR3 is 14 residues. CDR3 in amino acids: CASSLAGPTEKLFF. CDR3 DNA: TGTGCCAGCAGCCTCGCGGGACCTACCGAAAAACTGTTTTTT.

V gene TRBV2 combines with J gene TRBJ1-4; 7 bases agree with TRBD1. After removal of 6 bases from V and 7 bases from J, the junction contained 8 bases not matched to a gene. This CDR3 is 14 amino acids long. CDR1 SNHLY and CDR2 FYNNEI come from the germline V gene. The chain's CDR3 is CASRLQGIGEKLFF. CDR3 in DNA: TGTGCCAGCAGATTACAGGGGATAGGTGAAAAACTGTTTTTT.

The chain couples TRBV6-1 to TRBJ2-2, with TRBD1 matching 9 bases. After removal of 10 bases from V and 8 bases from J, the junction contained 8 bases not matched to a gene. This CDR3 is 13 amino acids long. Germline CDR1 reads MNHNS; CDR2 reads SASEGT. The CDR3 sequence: CATQQGAGGELFF. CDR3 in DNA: TGTGCCACACAACAGGGGGCCGGAGGGGAGCTGTTTTTT.